This entry describes one TCR beta chain. This clonotype has ten or more counts. The antigen it binds to is not known. The sample holds no much larger clone one base away, and base qualities are not on file. The data originate from a study of T-cell reconstitution after alpha-beta-depleted transplantation in children (dated by TCRdb to the mid-2010s). With regard to the full study: Using TCR repertoire profiling, the study quantitatively followed how T-cell immune reconstitution unfolded in children after TCRalphabeta/CD19-depleted allogeneic hematopoietic cell transplantation. On the study overall, not on this receptor specifically: The apparently early recovery of alphabetaT-cell counts about two months after transplant reportedly depended on only several hundred rapidly expanded clones that came from non-depleted graft cells. The frequencies of hyperexpanded clones fell over the following months, and after one year, T-cell counts and TCRbeta diversity were mostly attributed to newly produced T cells. In some patients, the high TCRbeta diversity seen at day 60 was put down to recipient T cells and intrathymic progenitors that had survived conditioning.

This specimen's treatment or condition label, interpreted: allogeneic hematopoietic cell transplantation with graft depleted of TCRalphabeta T cells and CD19 B cells. The transplant recipients were children given TCRalphabeta/CD19-depleted allogeneic hematopoietic cell grafts. The receptor library was made with PCR. Data came from an Illumina HiSeq 2500. TCR libraries were prepared with molecular barcoding, using unique molecular identifiers to normalize TCRbeta repertoire quantification. TCRdb passed the public sequencing reads through fastp at Q25 and MiXCR, retaining productive beta sequences. Each CDR3 protein appears once, grouped with its most common genes and DNA. The sample profile shows roughly 500,000 distinct CDR3 sequences; about 10% of them were found once. The top ten constitute around 2% of the sample. V gives up 1 base and J gives up 3 bases, and the segment between their germline ends measures 18 bases. The CDR3 contains 17 residues, cysteine and phenylalanine counted. Just the 51-base CDR3 DNA is kept, in frame starting at base 1. The germline V gene sets CDR1 to SGHVS and CDR2 to FQNEAQ.

The rearranged segments are TRBV7-8 and TRBJ2-5, with a weak D call of TRBD2 (5 bases match). The clonotype was recovered from a child aged 2-15 years with inherited bone marrow failure, due to receive a stem cell transplant. The material was PBMCs, obtained before TCRalphabeta/CD19-depleted stem cell transplant. The nucleotide sequence reads as follows: TGTGCCAGCAGCTTAGATTACCGGGATTCGTCAAAAGAGACCCAGTACTTC. Its coded protein is CASSLDYRDSSKETQYF.